A selection of T cell receptor beta chains follows, all from one sample in a study of blood T cell repertoires in COVID-19. Sequenced by immunoSEQ multiplex PCR; TCRdb stores in-frame clones only, minus some. This table holds roughly 150,000 clones, around 90% found once. Source material: peripheral blood. These receptors were obtained from a woman of 80 years or more with COVID-19, enrolled during active disease. Each CDR3 is given with its conserved first and last residue. A D gene is named only where the DNA matches it firmly. Only part of the rows carry a size: once, few, many, or a class if the clone is expanded.

clone_size,d_call,j_call,v_call,cdr3_aa,cdr3_nt
NA,NA,TRBJ1-6,TRBV6-1,CASSETQGNSPLHF,TGTGCCAGCAGTGAAACGCAGGGGAATTCACCCCTCCACTTT
NA,TRBD1,TRBJ1-5,TRBV19,CASDRDRGYQPQHF,TGTGCCAGCGACCGGGACAGGGGTTATCAGCCCCAGCATTTT
NA,NA,TRBJ1-1,TRBV5-1,CASSLQNTEAFF,TGCGCCAGCAGTTTACAGAACACTGAAGCTTTCTTT
once,TRBD1,TRBJ2-7,TRBV27,CASSTYRGARSSYEQYF,TGTGCCAGCAGTACCTACAGGGGAGCCAGGAGCTCCTACGAGCAGTACTTC
NA,TRBD1,TRBJ1-2,TRBV29-1,CSTYAGGDGYTF,TGCAGCACATATGCAGGGGGCGATGGCTACACCTTC
NA,NA,TRBJ2-5,TRBV5-1,CASSLAMPGQETQYF,TGCGCCAGCAGCTTGGCCATGCCAGGGCAAGAGACCCAGTACTTC
few,TRBD2,TRBJ2-2,TRBV9,CASSVKAGYTGELFF,TGTGCCAGCAGCGTAAAAGCGGGATACACCGGGGAGCTGTTTTTT
few,TRBD1,TRBJ2-7,TRBV28,CASSVPDRGPAGEQYF,TGTGCCAGCAGTGTACCTGACAGGGGCCCCGCGGGCGAGCAGTACTTC
NA,NA,TRBJ1-2,TRBV5-5,CASSLTGGNYGYTF,TGTGCCAGCAGCTTGACTGGCGGGAACTATGGCTACACCTTC
NA,TRBD1,TRBJ1-1,TRBV14,CASSLGQGGTEAFF,TGTGCCAGCAGCCTGGGACAGGGTGGAACTGAAGCTTTCTTT
NA,NA,TRBJ1-1,TRBV19,CASSINSMNTEAFF,TGTGCCAGTAGTATAAACAGCATGAACACTGAAGCTTTCTTT
few,NA,TRBJ1-1,TRBV10-3,CAILNRLNTEAFF,TGTGCCATCTTGAACAGGTTAAACACTGAAGCTTTCTTT
NA,NA,TRBJ1-1,TRBV10-3,CAISFHTNTEAFF,TGTGCCATCAGTTTTCATACTAACACTGAAGCTTTCTTT
NA,TRBD1,TRBJ1-2,TRBV29-1,CSVGQGYSYGYTF,TGCAGCGTCGGACAGGGGTATTCCTATGGCTACACCTTC
once,NA,TRBJ1-5,TRBV6-5,CASTPGVNQPQHF,TGTGCCAGCACCCCAGGGGTCAATCAGCCCCAGCATTTT
NA,TRBD1,TRBJ1-2,TRBV6-5,CASSLRQGGGYTF,TGTGCCAGCAGTCTCCGACAGGGGGGTGGCTACACCTTC
NA,NA,TRBJ1-1,TRBV2,CASSEPGVNTEAFF,TGTGCCAGCAGTGAGCCCGGGGTGAACACTGAAGCTTTCTTT
few,NA,TRBJ1-1,TRBV5-4,CASSLLGSPNTEAFF,TGTGCCAGCAGCTTGTTGGGCAGCCCTAACACTGAAGCTTTCTTT
NA,NA,TRBJ2-2,TRBV5-1,CASSLEGGINTGELFF,TGCGCCAGCAGCTTGGAAGGCGGGATCAACACCGGGGAGCTGTTTTTT
NA,TRBD1,TRBJ1-2,TRBV5-6,CASSTGGGFGYTF,TGTGCCAGCAGTACAGGGGGCGGTTTTGGCTACACCTTC
NA,TRBD2,TRBJ2-1,TRBV6-2/TRBV6-3,CASSYSAGGPYNEQFF,TGTGCCAGCAGTTACTCTGCGGGAGGGCCCTACAATGAGCAGTTCTTC
NA,TRBD1,TRBJ2-7,TRBV6-2/TRBV6-3,CASSFGGQGPEQYF,TGTGCCAGCAGTTTCGGGGGACAGGGCCCCGAGCAGTACTTC
once,NA,TRBJ2-7,TRBV11-2,CASSPGLASSYEQYF,TGTGCCAGCAGCCCTGGGCTAGCGAGCTCCTACGAGCAGTACTTC
NA,NA,TRBJ1-1,TRBV10-3,CAINREVNTEAFF,TGTGCCATCAACCGGGAAGTGAACACTGAAGCTTTCTTT
NA,TRBD2,TRBJ2-2,TRBV27,CASSSLGLAESTGELFF,TGTGCCAGCAGTTCCCTAGGACTAGCGGAGTCCACCGGGGAGCTGTTTTTT
NA,TRBD2,TRBJ2-1,TRBV19,CASSLTSRYYNEQFF,TGTGCCAGTAGCCTGACTAGCAGATACTACAATGAGCAGTTCTTC
NA,TRBD1,TRBJ1-2,TRBV7-9,CASSLEGSGTGSGYTF,TGTGCCAGCAGCTTAGAAGGCTCCGGGACAGGTAGTGGCTACACCTTC
once,NA,TRBJ2-2,TRBV4-3,CASSQDSGIGELFF,TGCGCCAGCAGCCAAGATTCGGGAATCGGGGAGCTGTTTTTT
NA,NA,TRBJ1-4,TRBV6-5,CASTGIAREKLFF,TGTGCCAGCACCGGGATTGCGCGTGAAAAACTGTTTTTT
NA,NA,TRBJ2-7,TRBV5-1,CASSLSGTYDNEQYF,TGCGCCAGCAGCTTGTCCGGGACTTACGACAACGAGCAGTACTTC
NA,TRBD2,TRBJ2-1,TRBV27,CASSLSLAGYNEQFF,TGTGCCAGCAGTTTATCGCTAGCGGGATACAATGAGCAGTTCTTC
NA,NA,TRBJ2-2,TRBV19,CASIWTVELFF,TGTGCCAGTATATGGACAGTTGAGCTGTTTTTT
NA,TRBD2,TRBJ2-1,TRBV6-1,CASSEATSGRVEVSNEQFF,TGTGCCAGCAGTGAAGCGACTAGCGGGAGGGTGGAGGTGAGCAATGAGCAGTTCTTC
few,TRBD1,TRBJ1-1,TRBV28,CASSSLQGANTEAFF,TGTGCCAGCAGTTCCCTACAGGGGGCGAACACTGAAGCTTTCTTT
NA,NA,TRBJ1-2,TRBV19,CASSATVSYGYTF,TGTGCCAGTAGTGCCACAGTTTCCTATGGCTACACCTTC
few,NA,TRBJ1-5,TRBV16,CASSQGFGENQPQHF,TGTGCCAGCAGCCAAGGATTTGGAGAAAATCAGCCCCAGCATTTT
NA,NA,TRBJ1-2,TRBV28,CASSMPGGGDYGYTF,TGTGCCAGCAGCATGCCCGGGGGGGGCGACTATGGCTACACCTTC
NA,NA,TRBJ1-4,TRBV28,CASIQGGLANEKLFF,TGTGCCAGCATTCAGGGAGGGTTAGCTAATGAAAAACTGTTTTTT
NA,NA,TRBJ1-6,TRBV28,CASSPAGPSNSPLHF,TGTGCCAGCAGCCCGGCAGGGCCCTCTAATTCACCCCTCCACTTT
NA,NA,TRBJ1-1,TRBV20-1,CSARGEGAAFF,TGCAGTGCTAGAGGGGAGGGCGCAGCTTTCTTT
NA,TRBD2,TRBJ2-2,TRBV7-2,CASSPPGLGSGELFF,TGTGCCAGCAGCCCTCCGGGACTAGGGTCCGGGGAGCTGTTTTTT
NA,NA,TRBJ1-5,TRBV2,CASRRTGNSNQPQHF,TGTGCCAGCAGGCGCACAGGGAATAGCAATCAGCCCCAGCATTTT
NA,TRBD1,TRBJ1-1,TRBV3-1/TRBV3-2,CASRHGTGTEAFF,TGTGCCAGCAGACACGGGACAGGCACTGAAGCTTTCTTT
NA,TRBD1,TRBJ1-1,TRBV28,CASRQPFRGQFTEAFF,TGTGCCAGCAGACAACCGTTCAGGGGGCAGTTCACTGAAGCTTTCTTT